These 2 T cell receptor beta chains were sequenced from one sample in a study of T cell responses to AZD1222 COVID-19 vaccine. This table comes from immunoSEQ multiplex PCR, and its TCRdb copy is limited to in-frame clones, with some not included. The sample has roughly 160,000 clones; roughly 92% are singletons. Sequences were derived from peripheral blood, sampled on day 0 of AZD1222 vaccination. The receptors were gathered from an adult in good health.

The chain recombines TRBV9 with TRBJ2-3; TRBD1 aligns across 7 bases. The germline CDR1 and CDR2 sequences are SGDLS and YYNGEE. V lost 4 bases to trimming and J lost 4 bases; unmatched junction nucleotides: 9. The CDR3 extends over 15 amino acids. This CDR3 reads CASSIKGAGSDTQYF. As DNA, the CDR3 is TGTGCCAGCAGCATCAAGGGGGCAGGGTCAGATACGCAGTATTTT.

This clone was seen just once. The CDR3 protein is CASSIREQETQYF. In nucleotides, the CDR3 is TGTGCCAGTAGTATAAGAGAGCAAGAGACCCAGTACTTC. This chain links TRBV19 with TRBJ2-5, with D hard to call. V dropped 2 bases and J dropped 2 bases, with 6 bases sitting between them. The CDR3 runs 13 residues. Germline-derived CDR1 and CDR2 are LNHDA and SQIVND (reference sequence). Full variable domain (outside the CDR3, taken from reference TRBV19 and TRBJ2-5): DGGITQSPKYLFRKEGQNVTLSCEQNLNHDAMYWYRQDPGQGLRLIYYSQIVNDFQKGDIAEGYSVSREKKESFPLTVTSAQKNPTAFYLCASSIREQETQYFGPGTRLLVL.